The present T cell receptor beta chain was sequenced within a study of blood T cell repertoires in COVID-19. The wider study: Both acute and convalescent COVID-19 samples were obtained from the United States, Italy and Spain. Nucleic acid was either cDNA or gDNA, and it came from T cells, B-cell-depleted T cells, or PBMCs.

In the source study's methods: From reference gene primer amplification, estimates of nucleated cell counts were derived. The table came from immunoSEQ multiplex PCR; TCRdb's copy has only in-frame clones and leaves some out. For V, J and clone size, that table is used; D and trimming come from the DNA. The table includes 200,000 to 250,000 clones, around four fifths detected once. V was trimmed by 0 bases and J by 2 bases, leaving 14 bases between them. Germline V CDR1 and CDR2: PRHDT, FYEKMQ (reference sequence). This CDR3 has 18 residues. The sequence was collected from an elderly woman with active or convalescent COVID-19. This chain uses TRBV13 with TRBJ2-6; D may be TRBD1 (6 bases). The source material was peripheral blood. CDR3 coding DNA: TGTGCCAGCAGCTTAGGCCGCGGCAGGGGTGCTGGGGCCAACGTCCTGACTTTC. Its translation: CASSLGRGRGAGANVLTF.